This T cell receptor (beta chain) was profiled in a study of blood T cell repertoires in COVID-19 (TCRdb year 2020). Context from the whole study: The collaborator samples originated in the United States, Italy and Spain and spanned the acute and convalescent phases of COVID-19. The material from the prospective study consisted of cDNA or gDNA derived from T cells, B-cell-depleted T cells, or PBMCs. Deeply sampled blood TCRbeta repertoires from subjects exposed to, actively infected with, or recovered from COVID-19 were included in the dataset. A freely available public database, intended as a resource for researchers studying the immune response to SARS-CoV-2, is where the repertoires were released. The samples were drawn from two sources: the first 160 participants of the ongoing ImmuneRACE study, and 1,000 to 1,500 subjects contributed by 6 global collaborators. Nearly every sample came with metadata listing a de-identified subject ID, COVID-19 status, age in years and sex. Where available, HLA class I and class II types were obtained from metadata supplied by the sample provider rather than from assay-based typing.

The germline V gene supplies CDR1 LGHNA and CDR2 YNFKEQ. Measured from the cysteine to the phenylalanine, the CDR3 is 16 residues long. Of all the DNA, just the CDR3 is kept, 48 bases in frame from base 1. The trim is 3 bases for V and 0 bases for J, with a gap of 13 bases between the germline ends. Whole blood was collected in K2EDTA tubes by collaborating institutions according to the institutions' own protocols. Collaborator samples were shipped for TCRbeta analysis as frozen whole blood, isolated PBMCs, or DNA extracted from either sample type. For this clone: Its antigen has not been determined. Per-base quality was not reported, and no clone a single base away is much larger than it.

General conclusions and limits of the study: The amount of clinical and demographic metadata varied by source and participant and was provided uncurated.

TCRbeta CDR3 regions were amplified from genomic DNA using the immunoSEQ Assay, a bias-controlled multiplex PCR. Processing in the source paper ran as follows. Nucleated cell counts per sample were estimated from amplification of reference gene primers within the assay. To quantify the absolute abundance of each unique TCRbeta CDR3 rearrangement, sequence reads were collapsed and filtered. For each sample, productive Simpson clonality was calculated by taking the square root of Simpson's diversity index across productive rearrangements. TCRdb stores this immuneACCESS table with in-frame sequences only. Part of the clones is absent; in the studies checked, under half of the shortfall reflects unresolved V genes, and no reason is known for the rest. V, J and clone size derive from that table, while D and trimming were established from the DNA sequence. Counted in this sample were under 300,000 clones; 86% of them appeared once. The top ten clonotypes cover about 5.9% of the sample.

Sequencing input: peripheral blood. The V and J genes are TRBV4-2 and TRBJ2-3, with TRBD2 tentatively as D gene (6 bases match). This sequence originates from a man in his fifties or sixties with acute or convalescent COVID-19. The base sequence is TGTGCCAGCAGCCAGATGGGAGGACTAAGCACAGATACGCAGTATTTT. Its protein is CASSQMGGLSTDTQYF.